These 17 T cell receptor beta chains originate from one sample sequenced in a study of blood T cell repertoires in COVID-19. Clones were sequenced by immunoSEQ multiplex PCR, and TCRdb holds only the in-frame ones, with some missing. The data contain 280,000 or so clones, approximately 89% of them singletons. Source material: peripheral blood. The origin of the receptors is a woman in her thirties who had recovered from COVID-19.

The genes are TRBV7-9 and TRBJ1-6; 11 bases map to TRBD1. The CDR3 covers 14 residues. Trimming removed 3 bases from V and 10 bases from J; junction bases left unmatched: 2. Germline values: CDR1 SEHNR, CDR2 FQNEAQ (reference sequence). The CDR3 DNA reads as TGTGCCAGCAGCTTGGGACAGGGGGACTCACCCCTCCACTTT. Translated, it gives CASSLGQGDSPLHF.

Turning to this clone: A read error may be the cause here, since a much bigger clone is one base away. This chain links TRBV7-3 with TRBJ2-7; 9 positions agree with TRBD1. The germline gives CDR1 SGHTA, CDR2 FQGTGA. The CDR3 is 13 residues long. The junction had 2 bases not matched to a gene; V was cut back by 5 bases and J by 3 bases. DNA of the CDR3: TGTGCCAGCAGCCCGGGACAGGGCTACGAGCAGTACTTC. Translating it yields CASSPGQGYEQYF.

This chain links TRBV3-1 (or the pseudogene TRBV3-2) with TRBJ2-3; D call uncertain. CDR3 length: 14 amino acids. V shed 4 bases and J shed 0 bases, with 8 bases lying between them. The germline V gene has CDR1 LGHDT and CDR2 YNNKEL (reference sequence). The CDR3 nucleotides are TGTGCCAGCAGCCCCACCGCGAGCACAGATACGCAGTATTTT. Its translation: CASSPTASTDTQYF.

The chain links TRBV7-2 to TRBJ2-5; a possible D gene is TRBD1 (5 bases). Germline lookup yields CDR1 SGHTA and CDR2 FQGNSA. Trimming took off 2 bases at V and 4 bases at J, with 11 bases between the two ends. There are 14 residues in the CDR3. Here the CDR3 DNA reads TGTGCCAGCAGCTTACTTAGGGGCCCAGAGACCCAGTACTTC. It is translated as CASSLLRGPETQYF. Combining the CDR3 with reference TRBV7-2 and TRBJ2-5 gives the whole variable domain GAGVSQSPSNKVTEKGKDVELRCDPISGHTALYWYRQSLGQGLEFLIYFQGNSAPDKSGLPSDRFSAERTGGSVSTLTIQRTQQEDSAVYLCASSLLRGPETQYFGPGTRLLVL.

The CDR3 DNA sequence: TGTGCCAGCAGTCCTTCGGGACAGCGGAATTCACCCCTCCACTTT. This gives the protein CASSPSGQRNSPLHF. The chain combines TRBV2 with TRBJ1-6, with 7 nucleotides matching TRBD1. V dropped 5 bases and J dropped 7; count of bases not matched to a gene: 8. Germline V CDR1 and CDR2: SNHLY, FYNNEI. CDR3 length: 15 residues. The whole variable domain, remainder taken from reference TRBV2 and TRBJ1-6, is EPEVTQTPSHQVTQMGQEVILRCVPISNHLYFYWYRQILGQKVEFLVSFYNNEISEKSEIFDDQFSVERPDGSNFTLKIRSTKLEDSAMYFCASSPSGQRNSPLHFGNGTRLTVT.

The rearrangement links TRBV18 to TRBJ1-5; D gene ambiguous. CDR1 is KGHSH, CDR2 LQKENI, per germline. Trimming took off 1 base at V and 8 bases at J, with 12 bases between the two ends. The CDR3 consists of 14 residues. Written as DNA, the CDR3 is TGTGCCAGCTCACCACGCAGTGAGCAGGAGCCCCAGCATTTT. Encoded protein: CASSPRSEQEPQHF.

This chain connects TRBV19 to TRBJ1-5; maybe TRBD1 (6 bases). In germline, CDR1 is LNHDA, CDR2 SQIVND (reference sequence). This CDR3 region has 14 residues. Trimming pared 7 bases from V and 0 bases from J, leaving 10 bases between. The CDR3 reads CASKFRGSNQPQHF. CDR3 nucleotides: TGTGCCAGTAAATTCAGGGGTAGCAATCAGCCCCAGCATTTT.

V and J are TRBV6-2 or TRBV6-3 and TRBJ1-2, with D hard to call. The CDR3 is made up of 15 amino acids. V dropped 6 bases and J dropped 4 bases, with 18 bases sitting between them. Germline V gene sequence: CDR1 MNHEY, CDR2 SVGEGT. As DNA, the CDR3 is TGTGCCAGCAGCCCCCTCAGGCTACCGCTCTATGGCTACACCTTC. This gives the protein CASSPLRLPLYGYTF.

This clone was observed a single time. The V call is TRBV15, the J call TRBJ2-5; 10 bases match TRBD2. The CDR3 contains 17 residues. Germline V gene data show CDR1 as LNHNV and CDR2 as YYDKDF (reference sequence). The V segment lost 1 base and the J segment 2 bases; nucleotides outside the gene matches: 7. The CDR3, as DNA: TGTGCCACCAGCAGAGGGGAGTTAGCGGGGGGACAAGAGACCCAGTACTTC. It encodes CATSRGELAGGQETQYF.

The J gene is TRBJ1-1, the V gene TRBV7-3; no definite D call. The CDR3 runs 13 residues. Trimming pared 5 bases from V and 3 bases from J, leaving 10 bases between. Germline lookup yields CDR1 SGHTA and CDR2 FQGTGA. CDR3 in DNA: TGTGCCAGCAGCCCCCGGGTGGACACTGAAGCTTTCTTT. It codes for CASSPRVDTEAFF. The variable domain in full, completed from reference TRBV7-3 and TRBJ1-1, reads GAGVSQTPSNKVTEKGKYVELRCDPISGHTALYWYRQSLGQGPEFLIYFQGTGAADDSGLPNDRFFAVRPEGSVSTLKIQRTERGDSAVYLCASSPRVDTEAFFGQGTRLTVV.

The V and J genes are TRBV28 and TRBJ2-3; 14 positions agree with TRBD2. The CDR3 is 17 residues long. Germline loops: CDR1 MDHEN, CDR2 SYDVKM. V lost 7 bases, J lost 1 base, and 7 bases stayed unmatched. The CDR3 protein is CASKAGTSGRRTDTQYF. The DNA of the CDR3 is TGTGCCAGCAAGGCCGGGACTAGCGGGAGACGCACAGATACGCAGTATTTT. The variable domain in full, with the rest retrieved from reference TRBV28 and TRBJ2-3, is DVKVTQSSRYLVKRTGEKVFLECVQDMDHENMFWYRQDPGLGLRLIYFSYDVKMKEKGDIPEGYSVSREKKERFSLILESASTNQTSMYLCASKAGTSGRRTDTQYFGPGTRLTVL.

The gene calls are TRBV19 and TRBJ2-2; TRBD1 agrees at 8 bases. The CDR3 covers 17 residues. Germline loops: CDR1 LNHDA, CDR2 SQIVND (reference sequence). V lost 1 base to trimming and J lost 2 bases; unmatched junction nucleotides: 6. The CDR3 DNA is TGTGCCAGTAGTATAGCAGGGCAGGGGGCCAACACCGGGGAGCTGTTTTTT. Its translation is CASSIAGQGANTGELFF. Supplemented by reference TRBV19 and TRBJ2-2, the full variable domain reads DGGITQSPKYLFRKEGQNVTLSCEQNLNHDAMYWYRQDPGQGLRLIYYSQIVNDFQKGDIAEGYSVSREKKESFPLTVTSAQKNPTAFYLCASSIAGQGANTGELFFGEGSRLTVL.

The chain is built from TRBV5-1 and TRBJ2-3; 7 bases are a match to TRBD1. The germline V gene encodes CDR1 SGHRS and CDR2 YFSETQ. This CDR3 contains 15 residues. V dropped 3 bases and J dropped 0; count of bases not matched to a gene: 4. CDR3 DNA: TGCGCCAGCAGCTCTACAGGGGCTAGCACAGATACGCAGTATTTT. Amino acids: CASSSTGASTDTQYF.

The chain joins TRBV5-6 to TRBJ1-2; weak D call: TRBD1 (6 bases). V was shortened by 4 bases and J by 3 bases, with 16 bases between the two germline ends. Germline V gives CDR1 SGHDT, CDR2 YYEEEE. The CDR3 totals 15 residues. The CDR3 region has the DNA TGTGCCAGCAGCCCCAGGTGGGGGACACACTATGGCTACACCTTC. Protein product: CASSPRWGTHYGYTF.

The J gene is TRBJ1-1, the V gene TRBV9; 9 bases line up with TRBD1. The germline V gene encodes CDR1 SGDLS and CDR2 YYNGEE. The CDR3 is 14 residues long. V shed 4 bases, J shed 2 bases, and the junction held 3 bases outside the gene matches. The CDR3 loop is CASSPTGGNTEAFF. In DNA, the CDR3 is TGTGCCAGCAGCCCCACAGGGGGCAACACTGAAGCTTTCTTT.

The genes are TRBV29-1 and TRBJ1-1, with D unclear. Trimming took 4 bases from V and 4 from J, leaving 10 bases between them. The CDR3 length is 12 residues. Germline CDR1 is SQVTM and CDR2 is ANQGSEA. CDR3 DNA sequence: TGCAGCGTTGTAGTATCACCCACTGAAGCTTTCTTT. Its protein product is CSVVVSPTEAFF.

The chain carries TRBV7-2 and TRBJ1-2, with TRBD1 matching over 10 bases. Germline loops: CDR1 SGHTA, CDR2 FQGNSA. This CDR3 comprises 13 residues. Trimming cost V 3 bases and J 10 bases; bases outside gene matches: 5. The CDR3: CASSLTDRGVYTF. Here the CDR3 DNA reads TGTGCCAGCAGCTTGACGGACAGGGGGGTCTACACCTTC.